This T cell receptor (beta chain) was recorded in a study of T-cell memory formation after mild COVID-19. TCRdb called the 5' RACE reads again in MiXCR, with one record for every CDR3 protein. The data show fewer than 350,000 distinct CDR3 sequences, roughly 15% seen once. This clonotype originated in a man between 18 and 35 years old who had mild COVID-19 (a few samples of this study predate the infection). Cell type and time point are not known. The sequencing input was PBMCs or a T cell subset sorted from them (not recorded which).

In nucleotides, the CDR3 is TGCAGTGCTCCAGGGAACACTGAAGCTTTCTTT. This gives the protein CSAPGNTEAFF. This chain connects TRBV20-1 to TRBJ1-1; D not certain. V was clipped by 5 bases and J by 1 base, with 5 bases between them. The CDR3 is 11 amino acids. The germline V gene has CDR1 DFQATT and CDR2 SNEGSKA (reference sequence).